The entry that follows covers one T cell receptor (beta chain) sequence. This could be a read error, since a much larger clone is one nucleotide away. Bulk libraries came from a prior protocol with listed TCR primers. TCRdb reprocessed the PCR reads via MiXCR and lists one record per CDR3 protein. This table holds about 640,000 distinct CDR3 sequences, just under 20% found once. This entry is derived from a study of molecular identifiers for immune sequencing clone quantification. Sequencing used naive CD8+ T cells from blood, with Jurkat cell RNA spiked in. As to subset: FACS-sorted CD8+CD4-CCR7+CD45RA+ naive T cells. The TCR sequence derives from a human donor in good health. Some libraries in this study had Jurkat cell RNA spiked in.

CDR3 residues: CATSESLVDNQPQHF. The CDR3 coding sequence is TGTGCCACCAGTGAGTCCCTGGTGGACAATCAGCCCCAGCATTTT. This chain joins TRBV10-3 and TRBJ1-5; D uncertain. Looked up from germline, CDR1 is ENHRY and CDR2 is SYGVKD. The CDR3 runs to 15 residues.